The entry below describes one T cell receptor (beta chain). This clonotype has a handful of counts. The antigen it binds to is not known. Per-base quality was not reported, and no clone a single base away is much larger than it. A distance of 7 bases separates the germline ends of V and J, which lose 0 bases and 5 bases respectively. The CDR3 contains 13 residues, cysteine and phenylalanine counted. The DNA shown is the 39-base CDR3, in frame from base 1. From a lookup of the germline V gene (reference sequence), CDR1 and CDR2 are LGHDT and YNNKEL. This record belongs to a study of T cells after yellow fever vaccination (dated by TCRdb to between 2017 and 2020). The study in broad terms: The SMART-Seq v4 Ultra Low Input RNA kit was used to prepare libraries from fractions with low cell numbers. Bulk TCR alpha and beta repertoires were sequenced longitudinally to track T-cell clones before and after primary and booster YFV17D yellow fever vaccination. Two healthy male donors, one aged 18 to 30 and one aged 30 to 40 years, made up the cohort. Blood was collected at multiple timepoints before and after primary and secondary immunization, and bulk PBMC replicates and cell subsets were isolated. Results and caveats for the whole study, not just this receptor: A small share of clonotypes was detected in both CD4 and CD8 compartments, with the overlap likely arising from convergent recombination. Because abundant contaminating clonotypes from the bulk population could be contained in FACS-sorted repertoires, computational filtering was required. Most clones expanded after primary vaccination were re-detected after the booster (almost 98% of CD4 and roughly 85% of CD8), suggesting broad memory maintenance. Compared with the primary T-cell response, the secondary T-cell response was weaker but faster, peaking on day 5 rather than day 15. Because the study included only two donors, the extent to which the findings can be generalized is limited.

The treatment or condition tag for this specimen amounts to: live attenuated yellow fever vaccine strain. At every blood-draw timepoint, two biological replicates of bulk PBMCs were collected. PBMCs were isolated from peripheral blood using a standard Ficoll-Paque protocol. TriZol was used to extract RNA from bulk PBMCs, from CD4 and CD8 fractions, and from dextramer-positive and dextramer-negative fractions. TCR cDNA was synthesized by 5'RACE template switching, which introduced a universal primer site and unique molecular identifiers. Priming for cDNA synthesis came from both the TCR alpha and TCR beta constant segments. Library amplification involved two PCR steps, and the second step added sample barcodes and sequencing adapters. Libraries were sequenced on Illumina HiSeq 2500 (2x100 bp) or NovaSeq (2x150 bp). The source study handled its data this way. Reads were demultiplexed and collapsed into UMI consensus sequences with MIGEC, and V(D)J alignment was performed with MiXCR. Vaccine-responding clonotypes were identified with edgeR using replicate PBMC samples, with FDR below 0.01 and a log2 fold change above 5 up to day 15 being required. Bulk clonotypes were assigned CD4 or CD8 identity according to which sequenced CD4 or CD8 repertoire held them at higher abundance. The raw public data were reprocessed by TCRdb itself: fastp quality trimming at Q25, MiXCR clonotype calling, in-frame beta chains only. Rows matching on CDR3 protein sequence are summarized as one entry with the most common DNA and genes. TCRdb's processing, not the authors' own work, is the source of the V and J calls. The sample records around 530,000 distinct CDR3 sequences, less than 20% of which are singletons. The ten most abundant clones make up approximately 15% of the sample.

The sample consisted of PBMCs, taken 5 to 6 days after the first yellow fever vaccination. This chain is built from TRBV3-1 and TRBJ1-2; TRBD1 is perhaps the D gene, given 5 matching bases. The TCR originated in a man younger than 30 who received the YFV17D yellow fever vaccine. The DNA reads as follows: TGTGCCAGCAGCCAAGACCAGGGATATGGCTACACCTTC. It translates as CASSQDQGYGYTF.